This TCR beta chain comes out of a study of blood T cell repertoires in COVID-19. Clones were sequenced by immunoSEQ multiplex PCR, and TCRdb holds only the in-frame ones, with some missing. The sample lists approximately 200,000 clones, 75% to 90% occurring once. Sample: peripheral blood. This TCR was sampled from a man aged 25-45 years with acute or convalescent COVID-19.

The CDR3 region is CASRRGGVNSPLHF. The CDR3, as DNA: TGTGCCAGCAGACGAGGAGGGGTAAATTCACCCCTCCACTTT. The gene calls are TRBV28 and TRBJ1-6; D possibly corresponds to TRBD1 (5 bases). The CDR3 runs 14 residues. The germline V and J ends were trimmed by 6 bases and 7 bases, with 13 bases remaining between them. Looked up from germline, CDR1 is MDHEN and CDR2 is SYDVKM.